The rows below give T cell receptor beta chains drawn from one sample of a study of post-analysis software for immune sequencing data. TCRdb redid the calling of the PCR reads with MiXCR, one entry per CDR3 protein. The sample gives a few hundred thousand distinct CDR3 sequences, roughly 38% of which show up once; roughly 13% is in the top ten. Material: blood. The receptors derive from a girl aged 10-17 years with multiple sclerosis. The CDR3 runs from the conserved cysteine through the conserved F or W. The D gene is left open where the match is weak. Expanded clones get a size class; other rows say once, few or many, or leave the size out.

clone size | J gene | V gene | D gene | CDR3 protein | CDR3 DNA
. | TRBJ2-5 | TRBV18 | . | CASSPLERRGETQYF | TGTGCCAGCTCACCACTGGAACGGAGGGGGGAGACCCAGTACTTC
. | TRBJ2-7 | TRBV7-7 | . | CASSPAQGDEQYF | TGTGCTAGCAGCCCAGCACAGGGTGATGAGCAGTACTTC
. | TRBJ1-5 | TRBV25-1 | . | CASSGWGSNQPQHF | TGTGCCAGCAGTGGGTGGGGTAGCAATCAGCCCCAGCATTTT
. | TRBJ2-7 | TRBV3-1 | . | CASSQGTYSYEQYF | TGTGCCAGCAGCCAAGGTACATATTCCTACGAGCAGTACTTC
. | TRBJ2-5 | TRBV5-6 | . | CASSFQGGWLETQYF | TGTGCCAGCAGCTTCCAGGGAGGTTGGTTAGAGACCCAGTACTTC
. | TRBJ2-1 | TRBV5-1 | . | CASSFATTATDEQFF | TGCGCCAGCAGCTTTGCGACTACTGCTACGGATGAGCAGTTCTTC
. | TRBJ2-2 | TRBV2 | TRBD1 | CASSQRTGWTGELFF | TGTGCCAGCAGTCAGAGGACAGGGTGGACCGGGGAGCTGTTTTTT
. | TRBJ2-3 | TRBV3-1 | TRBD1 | CASRPRDRDTDTQYF | TGTGCCAGCAGACCCCGGGACAGGGACACAGATACGCAGTATTTT
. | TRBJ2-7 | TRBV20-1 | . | CSARDRVGFDEQYF | TGCAGTGCTAGAGACAGGGTCGGTTTCGACGAGCAGTACTTC
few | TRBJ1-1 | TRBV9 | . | CASSLRSSTEAFF | TGTGCCAGCAGCCTCCGTTCTTCCACTGAAGCTTTCTTT
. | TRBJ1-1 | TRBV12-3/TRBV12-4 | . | CASSPGVLDTEAFF | TGTGCCAGCAGTCCGGGGGTACTGGACACTGAAGCTTTCTTT
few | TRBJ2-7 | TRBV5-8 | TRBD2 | CASSLSLAGGAYEQYF | TGTGCCAGCAGCCTGAGCCTAGCGGGGGGGGCCTACGAGCAGTACTTC
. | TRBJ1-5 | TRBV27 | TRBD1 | CASSFRDSGQPQHF | TGTGCCAGCAGTTTTCGGGACAGTGGGCAGCCCCAGCATTTT
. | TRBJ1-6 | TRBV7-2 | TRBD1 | CASSQGQAGLNSPLHF | TGTGCCAGCAGCCAGGGACAGGCGGGTCTAAATTCACCCCTCCACTTT
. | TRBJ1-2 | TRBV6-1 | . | CASTDHKPGGAWVYGYTF | TGTGCCAGCACCGACCACAAACCTGGCGGGGCCTGGGTCTATGGCTACACCTTC
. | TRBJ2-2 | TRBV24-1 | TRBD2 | CATRDSGGLKPNTGELFF | TGTGCCACCAGAGATAGCGGGGGGCTCAAACCGAACACCGGGGAGCTGTTTTTT
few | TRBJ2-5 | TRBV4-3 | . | CASSQDLGFGTQKETQYF | TGCGCCAGCAGCCAAGATCTTGGATTTGGGACGCAGAAAGAGACCCAGTACTTC
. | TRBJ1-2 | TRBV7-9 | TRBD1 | CASSFHGHRGGYTF | TGTGCCAGCAGCTTTCATGGGCACAGGGGTGGCTACACCTTC
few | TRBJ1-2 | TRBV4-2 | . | CASSQDRDNDGYTF | TGTGCCAGCAGCCAAGACAGGGATAACGATGGCTACACCTTC
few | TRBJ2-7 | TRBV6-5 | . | CASSYPKGSSYEQYF | TGTGCCAGCAGTTACCCTAAGGGGAGCTCCTACGAGCAGTACTTC
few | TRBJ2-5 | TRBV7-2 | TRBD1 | CASSRTSTGFEETQYF | TGTGCCAGCAGCCGGACATCGACAGGGTTCGAAGAGACCCAGTACTTC
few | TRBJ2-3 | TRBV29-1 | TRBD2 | CSVEGTSGGADTQYF | TGCAGCGTTGAGGGAACTAGCGGGGGCGCAGATACGCAGTATTTT
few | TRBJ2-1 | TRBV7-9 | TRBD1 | CASNGGTGGSIYNEQFF | TGTGCCAGCAACGGCGGGACAGGGGGTTCCATCTACAATGAGCAGTTCTTC
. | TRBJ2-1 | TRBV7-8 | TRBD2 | CASSLLAGATNEQFF | TGTGCCAGCAGTCTACTAGCGGGGGCCACGAATGAGCAGTTCTTC
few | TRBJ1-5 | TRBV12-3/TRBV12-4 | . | CASSREGGGNQPQHF | TGTGCCAGCAGCCGAGAGGGGGGAGGCAATCAGCCCCAGCATTTT
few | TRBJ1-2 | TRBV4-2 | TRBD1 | CASSPPGQGYLGYTF | TGTGCCAGCAGCCCCCCGGGACAGGGATATCTTGGCTACACCTTC
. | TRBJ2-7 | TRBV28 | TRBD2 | CASSFPGLAGDEQYF | TGTGCCAGCAGTTTCCCAGGACTAGCGGGGGACGAGCAGTACTTC
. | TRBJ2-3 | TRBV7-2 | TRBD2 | CASSFGLAGGFADTQYF | TGTGCCAGCAGCTTCGGACTAGCGGGGGGGTTTGCAGATACGCAGTATTTT
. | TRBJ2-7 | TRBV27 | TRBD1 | CASSLRTGVVGEQYF | TGTGCCAGCAGTTTAAGGACAGGAGTAGTGGGAGAGCAGTACTTC
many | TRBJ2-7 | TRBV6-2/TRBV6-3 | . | CASSYDYEQYF | TGTGCCAGCAGTTACGATTACGAGCAGTACTTC
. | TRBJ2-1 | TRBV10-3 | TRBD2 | CAVSSGGAGYNEQFF | TGTGCCGTCAGTAGCGGGGGGGCCGGCTACAATGAGCAGTTCTTC
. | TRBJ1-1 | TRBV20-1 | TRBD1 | CSAREGGPSTEAFF | TGCAGTGCTAGAGAAGGGGGCCCGAGCACTGAAGCTTTCTTT
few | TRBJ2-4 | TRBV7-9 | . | CASSSNEADIQYF | TGTGCCAGCAGCTCGAACGAGGCGGACATTCAGTACTTC
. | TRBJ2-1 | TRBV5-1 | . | CASSGDTYNEQFF | TGCGCCAGCAGCGGGGACACCTACAATGAGCAGTTCTTC
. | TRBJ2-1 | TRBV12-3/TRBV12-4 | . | CASSWGRGSYNEQFF | TGTGCCAGCAGTTGGGGTCGGGGCTCCTACAATGAGCAGTTCTTC
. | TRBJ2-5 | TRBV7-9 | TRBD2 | CASSSGGGDWGEQYF | TGTGCCAGCAGCTCCGGCGGGGGGGACTGGGGTGAGCAGTACTTC
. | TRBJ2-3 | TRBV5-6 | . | CASSLVYTQYF | TGTGCCAGCAGCTTGGTATATACGCAGTATTTT
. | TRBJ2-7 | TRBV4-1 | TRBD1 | CASSRVGQHEQYF | TGCGCCAGCAGCCGAGTGGGACAGCACGAGCAGTACTTC
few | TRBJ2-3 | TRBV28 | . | CASSSSGQGLTDTQYF | TGTGCCAGCAGTTCCTCCGGGCAGGGTCTTACAGATACGCAGTATTTT
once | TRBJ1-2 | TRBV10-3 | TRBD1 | CAIMTGPLRGGYTF | TGTGCCATCATGACAGGGCCACTAAGGGGTGGCTACACCTTC
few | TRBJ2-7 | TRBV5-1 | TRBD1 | CASSIYPRDRAYYEQYF | TGCGCCAGCAGCATCTATCCCCGGGACAGAGCGTACTACGAGCAGTACTTC
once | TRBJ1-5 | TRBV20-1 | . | CSARGASSALQPQHF | TGCAGTGCTAGAGGGGCCTCTTCGGCCCTACAGCCCCAGCATTTT
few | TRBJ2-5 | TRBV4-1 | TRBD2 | CASSQLGLAGVETQYF | TGCGCCAGCAGCCAACTCGGACTAGCGGGCGTAGAGACCCAGTACTTC
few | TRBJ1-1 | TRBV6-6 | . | CASRTRGSGTEAFF | TGTGCCAGCAGGACACGGGGGAGTGGCACTGAAGCTTTCTTT
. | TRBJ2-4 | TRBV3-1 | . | CASSGAKNIQYF | TGTGCCAGCAGCGGAGCCAAAAACATTCAGTACTTC
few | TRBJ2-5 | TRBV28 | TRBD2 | CASTLGGSGAGYQETQYF | TGTGCCAGCACCCTCGGGGGGTCGGGCGCGGGGTACCAAGAGACCCAGTACTTC